These 9 T cell receptor beta chains share one sample of origin, sequenced in a study of blood T cell repertoires in COVID-19. Profiled with immunoSEQ multiplex PCR; TCRdb holds only in-frame clones, not every one. Of around 140,000 clones in the sample, approximately 78% were seen once. Source material: peripheral blood. Source of these receptors: a human donor with acute or convalescent COVID-19. The donor label of this sample is uncertain.

This clone was counted between two and nine times. The chain links TRBV15 to TRBJ1-4, with 10 nucleotides matching TRBD1. The CDR3 sequence is 14 residues long. Germline CDR1 reads LNHNV; CDR2 reads YYDKDF (reference sequence). V trimming: 3 bases; J trimming: 7 bases; junction bases outside the gene matches: 2. CDR3 sequence (DNA): TGTGCCACCAGCAGGGGACAGGGGATTGAAAAACTGTTTTTT. Its translation is CATSRGQGIEKLFF.

The chain links TRBV10-3 to TRBJ2-5, with TRBD1 as a possible D gene (6 bases). V lost 5 bases to trimming and J lost 2 bases, with 12 bases between them. The germline CDR1 and CDR2 sequences are ENHRY and SYGVKD. CDR3 length equals 14 residues. The CDR3 DNA reads as TGTGCCATCAGTCTGGACAGTTCTCAAGAGACCCAGTACTTC. Translating it yields CAISLDSSQETQYF.

J is TRBJ2-3 and V is TRBV19, with 9 bases matching TRBD2. The CDR3 runs 16 residues. CDR1 is LNHDA and CDR2 is SQIVND in the germline V gene (reference sequence). Trimming took 2 bases from V and 0 from J; bases not matched to a gene: 3. The CDR3, as DNA: TGTGCCAGTAGTATAAGGAGCGGGGGGAGCACAGATACGCAGTATTTT. Translating it yields CASSIRSGGSTDTQYF.

The chain links TRBV2 to TRBJ1-5; 9 positions agree with TRBD1. The V gene end was trimmed by 5 bases and the J gene end by 7 bases; junction bases not matched to a gene: 6. Germline lookup yields CDR1 SNHLY and CDR2 FYNNEI. This CDR3 region has 14 residues. CDR3 in amino acids: CASSPGTGTQPQHF. CDR3 DNA sequence: TGTGCCAGCAGTCCCGGGACAGGGACACAGCCCCAGCATTTT.

This clone occurred once. The chain combines TRBV5-1 with TRBJ2-1; TRBD1 matches 7 bases. The CDR3 covers 14 residues. In germline, CDR1 is SGHRS, CDR2 YFSETQ. V was clipped by 4 bases and J by 10 bases; unmatched bases: 11. The CDR3 is CASSLTSGGIEQFF. The CDR3 DNA is TGCGCCAGCAGCCTCACCTCAGGGGGAATCGAGCAGTTCTTC.

V and J are TRBV6-5 and TRBJ2-1, with a tentative D call TRBD1 (6 bases). Germline values: CDR1 MNHEY, CDR2 SVGAGI. CDR3 size: 16 residues. Trimming left V 2 bases short and J 3 bases short, with 14 bases between. This CDR3 is CASSYRRQVNYNEQFF. CDR3 DNA: TGTGCCAGCAGTTACAGGCGACAGGTAAACTACAATGAGCAGTTCTTC.

V is TRBV2 and J is TRBJ1-6, with a possible D match to TRBD1 (5 bases). Germline V gives CDR1 SNHLY, CDR2 FYNNEI. V lost 10 bases to trimming and J lost 7 bases, with 20 bases between them. This CDR3 has 15 amino acids. The CDR3: CATPGGKNRNSPLHF. As DNA, the CDR3 is TGTGCCACCCCCGGGGGGAAGAATAGGAATTCACCCCTCCACTTT.

This rearrangement joins TRBV5-1 to TRBJ1-4, with D unresolved. Germline assignment: CDR1 SGHRS and CDR2 YFSETQ. This CDR3 is built from 14 residues. The germline V and J ends were trimmed by 1 base and 5 bases, with 9 bases remaining between them. The CDR3 coding sequence is TGCGCCAGCAGCTTGAATCCTCCCAATGAAAAACTGTTTTTT. Its translation is CASSLNPPNEKLFF. The variable domain in full, with the rest retrieved from reference TRBV5-1 and TRBJ1-4, is KAGVTQTPRYLIKTRGQQVTLSCSPISGHRSVSWYQQTPGQGLQFLFEYFSETQRNKGNFPGRFSGRQFSNSRSEMNVSTLELGDSALYLCASSLNPPNEKLFFGSGTQLSVL.

This clone was seen a single time. V and J are TRBV7-2 and TRBJ2-1; the match to TRBD1 covers 9 bases. The germline CDR1 and CDR2 sequences are SGHTA and FQGNSA. Unmatched junction bases numbered 7, after V lost 5 bases and J lost 2 bases. The CDR3 runs 16 residues. CDR3 sequence: CASSRKDRGTYNEQFF. CDR3 bases: TGTGCCAGCAGCCGCAAGGACAGGGGAACCTACAATGAGCAGTTCTTC. Variable domain in full (rest from reference TRBV7-2 and TRBJ2-1): GAGVSQSPSNKVTEKGKDVELRCDPISGHTALYWYRQSLGQGLEFLIYFQGNSAPDKSGLPSDRFSAERTGGSVSTLTIQRTQQEDSAVYLCASSRKDRGTYNEQFFGPGTRLTVL.